Below, 17 T cell receptor beta chains from the same sample are listed, as sequenced in a study of shared clonotypes between healthy human individuals. Assay: immunoSEQ multiplex PCR; the TCRdb copy retains only in-frame clones and omits some. The data show over 850,000 clones, 70% to 80% seen once. Material for sequencing was memory CD4+ T cells from PBMCs. Subset defined: CD45RA-negative fraction. These receptor sequences come from a young man in good health. Some clones in this sample may be carry-over from other donors' samples.

This clone has only one observation. This sequence joins TRBV7-3 and TRBJ1-1; D is uncertain. V dropped 5 bases and J dropped 1 base, with 14 bases sitting between them. The CDR3 runs 15 residues. Germline loops: CDR1 SGHTA, CDR2 FQGTGA. CDR3 DNA sequence: TGTGCCAGCAGCCCCGCGGGTCATCGGAACACTGAAGCTTTCTTT. This gives the protein CASSPAGHRNTEAFF.

This chain uses TRBV20-1 with TRBJ2-3; no definite D call. The V gene's germline CDR1 is DFQATT and CDR2 SNEGSKA (reference sequence). CDR3 length equals 11 residues. V was shortened by 6 bases and J by 8 bases, with 12 bases between the two germline ends. This CDR3 is CSANTRATQYF. Here the CDR3 DNA reads TGCAGTGCCAATACACGGGCTACGCAGTATTTT.

The rearrangement links TRBV5-1 to TRBJ2-5; no reliable D call. The CDR3 is 12 amino acids. The V gene lost 4 bases and the J gene lost 3 bases, with 7 bases spanning the gap. Germline values: CDR1 SGHRS, CDR2 YFSETQ. CDR3: CASSPEEETQYF. In DNA, the CDR3 is TGCGCCAGCAGCCCCGAGGAAGAGACCCAGTACTTC.

The gene calls are TRBV2 and TRBJ1-3; D may be TRBD1 (6 bases). This CDR3 has 15 residues. V was pared by 6 bases and J by 4 bases, with 16 bases between. Germline V gives CDR1 SNHLY, CDR2 FYNNEI. CDR3: CASSLTGTGGNTIYF. CDR3 nucleotide sequence: TGTGCCAGCAGCCTCACAGGGACGGGGGGAAACACCATATATTTT.

This clone was detected a few times. V usage is TRBV30 and J usage is TRBJ2-1; D is unresolved. The CDR3 is 13 amino acids. Germline CDR1 is GTSNPN and CDR2 is SVGIG (reference sequence). Deletions cut 3 bases from V and 2 bases from J, with 8 bases between. The CDR3 DNA reads TGTGCCTGGAGCGGATTGGCCTACAATGAGCAGTTCTTC. Protein product: CAWSGLAYNEQFF. The full variable domain, rest sourced from reference TRBV30 and TRBJ2-1, is SQTIHQWPATLVQPVGSPLSLECTVEGTSNPNLYWYRQAAGRGLQLLFYSVGIGQISSEVPQNLSASRPQDRQFILSSKKLLLSDSGFYLCAWSGLAYNEQFFGPGTRLTVL.

The chain carries TRBV5-4 and TRBJ2-5, with 10 bases matching TRBD2. CDR1 SGHNT and CDR2 YYREEE come from the germline V gene (reference sequence). J was trimmed by 4 bases and V by 2 bases; bases with no gene match: 11. CDR3 size: 17 residues. The CDR3 sequence: CASSFLTSGEGRETQYF. Written as DNA, the CDR3 is TGTGCCAGCAGCTTTCTTACTAGCGGGGAGGGGAGAGAGACCCAGTACTTC. The variable domain in full, with the rest retrieved from reference TRBV5-4 and TRBJ2-5, is ETGVTQSPTHLIKTRGQQVTLRCSSQSGHNTVSWYQQALGQGPQFIFQYYREEENGRGNFPPRFSGLQFPNYSSELNVNALELDDSALYLCASSFLTSGEGRETQYFGPGTRLLVL.

The genes are TRBV5-6 and TRBJ2-7; no reliable D call. The CDR3 contains 13 residues. The germline V gene has CDR1 SGHDT and CDR2 YYEEEE. V was shortened by 1 base and J by 3 bases, with 8 bases between the two germline ends. CDR3 residues: CASSLRAVYEQYF. As DNA, the CDR3 is TGTGCCAGCAGCTTGAGGGCAGTCTACGAGCAGTACTTC.

This chain connects TRBV4-3 to TRBJ1-5; no firm D call. The CDR3 totals 12 residues. Trimming left V 0 bases short and J 7 bases short, with 4 bases between. From germline, CDR1 is LGHNA and CDR2 YSLEER. Here the CDR3 DNA reads TGCGCCAGCAGCCAAGATAACCAGCCCCAGCATTTT. Its translation: CASSQDNQPQHF.

The chain couples TRBV7-9 to TRBJ2-7, with 8 bases identical to TRBD2. Germline V gene data show CDR1 as SEHNR and CDR2 as FQNEAQ (reference sequence). The CDR3 loop spans 15 amino acids. The trim removed 3 bases at V and 2 bases at J, leaving 6 bases unmatched. The CDR3, as DNA: TGTGCCAGCAGCTTCCAAGCGGGAGCTACCTACGAGCAGTACTTC. It is translated as CASSFQAGATYEQYF.

This chain connects TRBV19 to TRBJ1-5; D gene uncertain. The germline V gene encodes CDR1 LNHDA and CDR2 SQIVND (reference sequence). Trimming took 3 bases from V and 4 from J, leaving 10 bases between them. CDR3 length equals 14 residues. The CDR3 loop is CASSIGRRNQPQHF. The DNA for the CDR3 is TGTGCCAGTAGTATTGGGAGACGGAATCAGCCCCAGCATTTT. Combining the CDR3 with reference TRBV19 and TRBJ1-5 gives the whole variable domain DGGITQSPKYLFRKEGQNVTLSCEQNLNHDAMYWYRQDPGQGLRLIYYSQIVNDFQKGDIAEGYSVSREKKESFPLTVTSAQKNPTAFYLCASSIGRRNQPQHFGDGTRLSIL.

This chain links TRBV30 with TRBJ1-2; D uncertain. Trimming removed 5 bases at V and 4 bases at J, with 17 bases between. Germline CDR1 and CDR2: GTSNPN and SVGIG (reference sequence). The CDR3 covers 14 residues. The CDR3 is CAWAGQDQSYGYTF. The CDR3 DNA is TGTGCCTGGGCCGGCCAGGACCAGTCCTATGGCTACACCTTC. The full variable domain, completed using reference TRBV30 and TRBJ1-2, is SQTIHQWPATLVQPVGSPLSLECTVEGTSNPNLYWYRQAAGRGLQLLFYSVGIGQISSEVPQNLSASRPQDRQFILSSKKLLLSDSGFYLCAWAGQDQSYGYTFGSGTRLTVV.

The J gene is TRBJ1-5, the V gene TRBV28; 8 nucleotides agree with TRBD1. J was trimmed by 3 bases and V by 5 bases; bases with no gene match: 12. The germline V gene encodes CDR1 MDHEN and CDR2 SYDVKM. This CDR3 region has 17 residues. CDR3: CASSPAGTGGNNQPQHF. As DNA, the CDR3 is TGTGCCAGCAGTCCAGCCGGGACAGGCGGTAACAATCAGCCCCAGCATTTT.

The chain employs TRBV4-2 and TRBJ2-3; 8 bases match TRBD2. From germline, CDR1 is LGHNA and CDR2 YNFKEQ. CDR3 length equals 15 residues. Losses at the gene ends were 4 bases for V and 2 bases for J; bases not matched to a gene: 5. The DNA for the CDR3 is TGTGCCAGCAGCCTAGCGGGGTCCTACACAGATACGCAGTATTTT. Protein product: CASSLAGSYTDTQYF.

The chain recombines TRBV7-3 with TRBJ1-1, with 10 positions matching TRBD1. The CDR3 extends over 15 amino acids. Germline V CDR1 and CDR2: SGHTA, FQGTGA. V lost 5 bases to trimming and J lost 3 bases; unmatched junction nucleotides: 6. The CDR3 sequence is CASSPYGTGDTEAFF. Here the CDR3 DNA reads TGTGCCAGCAGCCCCTATGGGACAGGGGACACTGAAGCTTTCTTT.

The count of this clone is one. The CDR3 nucleotides are TGTGCCAGCAGCGGACTAGCGGGAGGATCTATCAAGGGCGAGACCCAGTACTTC. Translation: CASSGLAGGSIKGETQYF. The chain is built from TRBV28 and TRBJ2-5; 14 bases fit TRBD2. The CDR3 is 18 residues long. With 6 bases clipped from V and 5 bases from J, the junction kept 14 bases outside the gene matches. Germline V gene data show CDR1 as MDHEN and CDR2 as SYDVKM.

This chain joins TRBV28 and TRBJ2-3; 8 nucleotides match TRBD2. Germline V lookup: CDR1 MDHEN, CDR2 SYDVKM. The CDR3 sequence is 14 residues long. V was clipped by 6 bases and J by 4 bases; unmatched bases: 6. As DNA, the CDR3 is TGTGCCAGCAGCGCAGCGGGAGCCCCAGATACGCAGTATTTT. It is translated as CASSAAGAPDTQYF. Looking up the rest from reference TRBV28 and TRBJ2-3 gives the full variable domain: DVKVTQSSRYLVKRTGEKVFLECVQDMDHENMFWYRQDPGLGLRLIYFSYDVKMKEKGDIPEGYSVSREKKERFSLILESASTNQTSMYLCASSAAGAPDTQYFGPGTRLTVL.

The chain has TRBV28 and TRBJ1-1, with 9 bases that match TRBD1. The CDR3 covers 14 residues. The germline CDR1 and CDR2 sequences are MDHEN and SYDVKM. With 7 bases clipped from V and 4 bases from J, the junction kept 7 bases outside the gene matches. CDR3 nucleotides: TGTGCCAGCATTATACAGGGGGCAACCACTGAAGCTTTCTTT. Translating it yields CASIIQGATTEAFF. Using reference TRBV28 and TRBJ1-1 for the parts outside the CDR3, the full variable domain is DVKVTQSSRYLVKRTGEKVFLECVQDMDHENMFWYRQDPGLGLRLIYFSYDVKMKEKGDIPEGYSVSREKKERFSLILESASTNQTSMYLCASIIQGATTEAFFGQGTRLTVV.